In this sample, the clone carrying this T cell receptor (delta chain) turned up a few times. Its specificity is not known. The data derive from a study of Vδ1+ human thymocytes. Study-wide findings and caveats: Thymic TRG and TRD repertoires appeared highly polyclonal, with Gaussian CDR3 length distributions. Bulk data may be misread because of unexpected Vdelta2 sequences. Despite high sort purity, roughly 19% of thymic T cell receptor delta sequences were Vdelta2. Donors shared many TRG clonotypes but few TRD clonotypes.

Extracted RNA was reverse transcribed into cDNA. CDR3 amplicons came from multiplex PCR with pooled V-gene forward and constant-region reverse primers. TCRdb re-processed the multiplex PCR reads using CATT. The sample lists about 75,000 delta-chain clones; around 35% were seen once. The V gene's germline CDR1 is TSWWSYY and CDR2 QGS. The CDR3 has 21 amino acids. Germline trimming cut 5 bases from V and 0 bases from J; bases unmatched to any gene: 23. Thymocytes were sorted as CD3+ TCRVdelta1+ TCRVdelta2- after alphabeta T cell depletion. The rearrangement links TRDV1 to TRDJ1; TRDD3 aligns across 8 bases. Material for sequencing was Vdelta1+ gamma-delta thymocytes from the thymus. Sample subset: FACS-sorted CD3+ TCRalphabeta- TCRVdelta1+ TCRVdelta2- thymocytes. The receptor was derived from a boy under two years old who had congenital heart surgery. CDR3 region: CALGPQEELGIPLPDTDKLIF. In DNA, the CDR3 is TGTGCTCTTGGGCCACAAGAAGAGTTGGGGATACCCCTACCCGACACCGATAAACTCATCTTT.